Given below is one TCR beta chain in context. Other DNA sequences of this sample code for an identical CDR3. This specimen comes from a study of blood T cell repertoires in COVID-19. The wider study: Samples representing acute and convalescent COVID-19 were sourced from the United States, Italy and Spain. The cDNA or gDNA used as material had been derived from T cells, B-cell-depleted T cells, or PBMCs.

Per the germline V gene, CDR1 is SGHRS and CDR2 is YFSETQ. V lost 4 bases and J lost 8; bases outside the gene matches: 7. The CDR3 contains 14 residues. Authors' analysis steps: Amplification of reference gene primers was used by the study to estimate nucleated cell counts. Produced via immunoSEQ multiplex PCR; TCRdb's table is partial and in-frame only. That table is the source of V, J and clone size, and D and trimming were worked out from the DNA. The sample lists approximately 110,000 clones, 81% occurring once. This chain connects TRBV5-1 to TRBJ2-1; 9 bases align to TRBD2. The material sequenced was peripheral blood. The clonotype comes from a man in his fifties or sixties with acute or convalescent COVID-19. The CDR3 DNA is TGCGCCAGCAGCCTGGGACTAGCTTCGGATGAGCAGTTCTTC. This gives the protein CASSLGLASDEQFF. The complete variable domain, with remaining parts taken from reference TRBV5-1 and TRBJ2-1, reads KAGVTQTPRYLIKTRGQQVTLSCSPISGHRSVSWYQQTPGQGLQFLFEYFSETQRNKGNFPGRFSGRQFSNSRSEMNVSTLELGDSALYLCASSLGLASDEQFFGPGTRLTVL.